The present T cell receptor (beta chain) was sequenced within a study of shared clonotypes between healthy human individuals. Libraries were prepared by immunoSEQ multiplex PCR; TCRdb keeps only in-frame clonotypes and omits some of them. This sample has some 2 million clones, with 85% to 95% found just once. The source material was naive CD4+ T cells sorted from blood. The sample's subset: CD45RA+ positively selected. The TCR was taken from a man between 18 and 29 years old in good health.

The CDR3 sequence is CSVEGARGNTEAFF. The CDR3 bases are TGCAGCGTTGAAGGTGCCAGGGGGAACACTGAAGCTTTCTTT. This chain connects TRBV29-1 to TRBJ1-1; maybe TRBD1 (6 bases). This CDR3 is 14 amino acids long. Trimming removed 1 base from V and 1 base from J, with 10 bases in between. Germline loops: CDR1 SQVTM, CDR2 ANQGSEA.